The source of this TCR beta chain is a study of T cell responses to AZD1222 COVID-19 vaccine. Findings of the study overall: Researchers report vaccine-associated CD4 TCRs spanning spike, with dominance at 160-218 and 743-854. When two AZD1222 doses had been given, Spike-specific TCR breadth and depth rose. In all cases, repertoires were sampled only after the peak T cell response.

To note about this clone: Its antigen is undetermined.

Sequencing was performed with immunoSEQ multiplex PCR; in TCRdb, only in-frame clones are kept and a portion is missing. The sample lists tens of thousands of clones, around 80% occurring once. The TCR comes from an adult who received the AZD1222 COVID-19 vaccine. Sample: peripheral blood, taken 28 days after the second AZD1222 dose.

The CDR3 DNA is TGTGCCAGCAGCCTCGGCAGGGGTGAGCAGCCCCAGCATTTT. Its protein product is CASSLGRGEQPQHF. The genes are TRBV4-2 and TRBJ1-5, with D possibly TRBD1 on 6 matching bases. V was pared by 4 bases and J by 7 bases, with 14 bases between. In germline, CDR1 is LGHNA, CDR2 YNFKEQ. CDR3 length equals 14 residues.